This entry concerns a single TCR beta chain. Its matching antigen is unknown. The CDR3 loop spans 15 amino acids. Between the trimmed V and J ends, which lost 1 base and 0 bases, there was a span of 7 bases. In germline, CDR1 is SGHTA, CDR2 FQGNSA. Second doses at about 4 or about 12 weeks were pooled. This record comes from a study of T cell responses to AZD1222 COVID-19 vaccine. The study, taken as a whole, reports: Sampled repertoires all dated from after the peak T cell response. Reportedly, close to half of spike-specific TCRs are directed against unmutated variant regions. Following two doses of AZD1222, Spike-specific TCR breadth and depth rose.

Sequenced by immunoSEQ multiplex PCR; TCRdb stores in-frame clones only, minus some. The table includes some 96,000 clones, roughly 84% detected once. The chain uses TRBV7-2 and TRBJ1-5; the D is unclear. The source of this sequence is an adult who received the AZD1222 COVID-19 vaccine. The sequencing here drew on peripheral blood, taken 28 days after the second AZD1222 dose. In DNA form, the CDR3 reads TGTGCCAGCAGCTTAGTTGTGGGTAGCAATCAGCCCCAGCATTTT. It is translated as CASSLVVGSNQPQHF.